These 26 T cell receptor beta chains originate from one sample sequenced in a study of glioma-infiltrating T cells. Using RNA template, CDR3s of TCR alpha and beta were amplified with iRepertoire arm-PCR. A single record per CDR3 protein comes from TCRdb applying MiXCR to the multiplex PCR reads. The sample carries roughly 350,000 distinct CDR3 sequences, roughly two fifths recorded once. The sequencing input was glioma tissue, nonneoplastic brain tissue, or PBMCs (not recorded which). The receptors here all came from a human donor with low-grade glioma or glioblastoma, undergoing nonglioma brain surgery, or in good health (not recorded which).

The chain recombines TRBV7-2 with TRBJ2-1; 7 bases fit TRBD1. Germline V gene sequence: CDR1 SGHTA, CDR2 FQGNSA. V shed 5 bases, J shed 1 base, and the junction held 5 bases outside the gene matches. The CDR3 has 15 amino acids. The CDR3 here is CASSLSDRSYNEQFF. CDR3 in DNA: TGTGCCAGCAGCCTGTCGGACAGGTCCTACAATGAGCAGTTCTTC.

This clonotype was counted ten times or more. The chain carries TRBV20-1 and TRBJ2-1; D not resolved. This CDR3 spans 11 amino acids. Trimming stripped 5 bases from V and 6 bases from J, with 8 bases between. Germline CDR1 is DFQATT and CDR2 is SNEGSKA (reference sequence). The CDR3 sequence: CSAHRSNEQFF. CDR3 coding DNA: TGCAGTGCTCATAGGAGCAATGAGCAGTTCTTC.

This chain connects TRBV7-2 to TRBJ2-7; D is perhaps TRBD1 (6 bases). The V gene lost 1 base and the J gene lost 2 bases, with 12 bases spanning the gap. Germline-derived CDR1 and CDR2 are SGHTA and FQGNSA. The CDR3 consists of 15 residues. CDR3 sequence reads: CASSLDWGHTYEQYF. The CDR3 region has the DNA TGTGCCAGCAGCTTAGATTGGGGACACACCTACGAGCAGTACTTC.

The J gene is TRBJ2-7, the V gene TRBV12-3 or TRBV12-4; D unresolved. CDR3 length: 13 amino acids. Trimming took off 3 bases at V and 2 bases at J, with 8 bases between the two ends. The CDR3 DNA sequence: TGTGCCAGCAGTTTTTACCCAGCCTACGAGCAGTACTTC. Translated, it gives CASSFYPAYEQYF.

This rearrangement joins TRBV15 to TRBJ2-7; TRBD2 matches 7 bases. The CDR3 contains 12 residues. Germline loops: CDR1 LNHNV, CDR2 YYDKDF (reference sequence). V lost 9 bases, J lost 0 bases, and 2 bases stayed unmatched. The CDR3 sequence is CATGGGSYEQYF. In nucleotides, the CDR3 is TGTGCCACAGGCGGGGGCTCCTACGAGCAGTACTTC.

This clonotype was found many times. The rearrangement uses TRBV7-2 and TRBJ1-5; D remains ambiguous. Germline CDR1 and CDR2: SGHTA and FQGNSA. This CDR3 comprises 14 residues. Trimming stripped 1 base from V and 2 bases from J, with 6 bases between. The CDR3 DNA reads as TGTGCCAGCAGCTTAGTCGGGGGCAATCAGCCCCAGCATTTT. Translation: CASSLVGGNQPQHF.

The chain recombines TRBV10-3 with TRBJ2-1; 12 nucleotides line up with TRBD2. This CDR3 contains 13 residues. After removal of 10 bases from V and 14 bases from J, the junction contained 12 bases not matched to a gene. CDR1 ENHRY and CDR2 SYGVKD come from the germline V gene. CDR3 sequence reads: CATSGLAGGPEFF. CDR3 nucleotide sequence: TGTGCCACTAGCGGGCTAGCGGGAGGGCCGGAGTTCTTC.

This clonotype was observed a few times. V usage is TRBV27 and J usage is TRBJ2-5, with TRBD2 matching over 10 bases. Germline V gene sequence: CDR1 MNHEY, CDR2 SMNVEV (reference sequence). J was trimmed by 2 bases and V by 5 bases; bases with no gene match: 11. The CDR3 consists of 17 residues. The CDR3 here is CASSLWGLAPQQETQYF. CDR3 bases: TGTGCCAGCAGTCTATGGGGACTAGCGCCTCAGCAAGAGACCCAGTACTTC.

The chain links TRBV4-2 to TRBJ2-6, with TRBD1 as a possible D gene (6 bases). The CDR3 loop spans 16 amino acids. Per the germline V gene, CDR1 is LGHNA and CDR2 is YNFKEQ. With 7 bases removed from V and 1 base from J, the gap between germline ends came to 14 bases. The CDR3 sequence is CASTLLGQSGANVLTF. CDR3 coding DNA: TGTGCCAGCACCCTTCTGGGACAATCTGGGGCCAACGTCCTGACTTTC.

V usage is TRBV7-2 and J usage is TRBJ1-2; D remains ambiguous. With 5 bases removed from V and 0 bases from J, the gap between germline ends came to 13 bases. The CDR3 runs to 15 residues. CDR1 and CDR2 (germline): SGHTA, FQGNSA. The CDR3, as DNA: TGTGCCAGCAGCCCAATGGGGTATTCTAACTATGGCTACACCTTC. Protein sequence: CASSPMGYSNYGYTF.

As to this clonotype: It may be a read error: a sequence one base away is much more abundant. The CDR3 spells CASRAGGEGSPLHF. As DNA, the CDR3 is TGTGCCAGCAGGGCAGGGGGCGAGGGTTCACCCCTCCACTTT. This chain joins TRBV6-2 or TRBV6-3 and TRBJ1-6; 8 bases are shared with TRBD1. The V and J ends lost 6 bases and 9 bases, in that order; junction bases with no gene match: 7. The CDR3 contains 14 residues. The germline gives CDR1 MNHEY, CDR2 SVGEGT.

This clonotype was found a few times. This CDR3 reads CSVERGWGMLNTEAFF. DNA for the CDR3: TGCAGCGTTGAAAGGGGGTGGGGAATGCTGAACACTGAAGCTTTCTTT. The chain has TRBV29-1 and TRBJ1-1; maybe TRBD1 (6 bases). CDR1 and CDR2 from the germline V gene are SQVTM and ANQGSEA. V lost 2 bases and J 0 bases, leaving 16 bases between the germline ends. The CDR3 has 16 amino acids.

The chain carries TRBV7-2 and TRBJ2-7; TRBD1 or TRBD2 may be the D gene (5 bases each). Germline CDR1 SGHTA, CDR2 FQGNSA. The CDR3 is 15 amino acids. Trimming stripped 5 bases from V and 3 bases from J, with 17 bases between. The CDR3 reads CASSPVGDLFYEQYF. The CDR3 bases are TGTGCCAGCAGCCCTGTCGGGGACCTTTTCTACGAGCAGTACTTC.

This chain connects TRBV7-6 to TRBJ1-3; a weak D match, TRBD1 (5 bases). Germline loops: CDR1 SGHVS, CDR2 FNYEAQ. CDR3 length equals 16 residues. V lost 2 bases and J 2 bases, leaving 13 bases between the germline ends. CDR3 sequence: CASSLSSPGAGNTIYF. The DNA for the CDR3 is TGTGCCAGCAGCTTAAGCTCCCCGGGGGCTGGAAACACCATATATTTT.

A remark on this clonotype: This may come from a read error, since a much larger clone is one base off. V and J are TRBV6-2 or TRBV6-3 and TRBJ2-1; D is possibly TRBD2 (6 bases). The CDR3 length is 16 residues. Trimming left V 5 bases short and J 4 bases short, with 18 bases between. Germline V gene lookup returns CDR1 MNHEY and CDR2 SVGEGT. The CDR3 coding sequence is TGTGCCAGCAGTCCCCCGGGGGTAGCGGCTTACAATGAGCAGTTCTTC. It specifies CASSPPGVAAYNEQFF.

This clonotype has a count of ten or more. J is TRBJ2-7 and V is TRBV6-6, with D possibly TRBD2 on 6 matching bases. The CDR3 spans 16 residues. Deletions cut 2 bases from V and 1 base from J, with 15 bases between. The germline V gene has CDR1 MNHNY and CDR2 SVGAGI (reference sequence). The CDR3 DNA sequence: TGTGCCAGCAGTTACGGTTTAGCGGATTCATCCTACGAGCAGTACTTC. Translation gives CASSYGLADSSYEQYF.

About this clonotype itself: Being one base from a much bigger clone, this may be a read error. V and J are TRBV20-1 and TRBJ2-7, with D perhaps TRBD2 (6 bases). The CDR3 runs 12 residues. Germline V gives CDR1 DFQATT, CDR2 SNEGSKA (reference sequence). The CDR3 nucleotides read TGCAATGCTAGACCGGGAGCCTCCGAGCAGTACTTC. It translates to CNARPGASEQYF.

In its sample, this clonotype was seen many times. The chain recombines TRBV27 with TRBJ2-7; a weak D match, TRBD2 (5 bases). Germline loops: CDR1 MNHEY, CDR2 SMNVEV (reference sequence). The CDR3 spans 12 residues. The V end was cut by 3 bases, the J end by 4 bases, with 7 bases between. CDR3 sequence: CASSFPGYEQYF. The CDR3 DNA reads TGTGCCAGCAGTTTTCCGGGGTACGAGCAGTACTTC.

Details on this clonotype: A read error may produce the germline difference seen at one junction end. The rearrangement links TRBV6-5 to TRBJ2-2, with no clear D. CDR3 length: 15 amino acids. The germline V gene has CDR1 MNHEY and CDR2 SVGAGI. This CDR3 reads CASGYALGHTGELFF. Written as DNA, the CDR3 is TGTGCCAGCGGTTATGCCCTGGGCCACACCGGGGAGCTGTTTTTT.

This clonotype was recorded many times. The chain combines TRBV18 with TRBJ2-3; possibly TRBD1 for D (5 bases). Germline CDR1 KGHSH, CDR2 LQKENI. This CDR3 is built from 16 residues. Trimming pared 4 bases from V and 2 bases from J, leaving 16 bases between. The CDR3 DNA is TGTGCCAGCTCACACCTCCCCCCGACAGTCACAGATACGCAGTATTTT. It specifies CASSHLPPTVTDTQYF.

This clonotype has ten or more counts. The rearrangement joins TRBV20-1 to TRBJ1-2; possibly TRBD1 for D (5 bases). CDR3 length: 15 amino acids. Germline V lookup: CDR1 DFQATT, CDR2 SNEGSKA (reference sequence). V was pared by 3 bases and J by 3 bases, with 17 bases between. Here the CDR3 reads CSARTSGSSDYGYTF. The DNA of the CDR3 is TGCAGTGCTAGGACCTCAGGGAGTAGTGACTATGGCTACACCTTC.

The rearrangement joins TRBV20-1 to TRBJ2-7; D unresolved. This CDR3 has 12 amino acids. Germline V gene sequence: CDR1 DFQATT, CDR2 SNEGSKA (reference sequence). V shed 6 bases and J shed 5 bases, with 14 bases lying between them. The CDR3 region has the DNA TGCAGTGCGAAGAAGTTGCACCACGAGCAGTACTTC. The encoded protein is CSAKKLHHEQYF.

About this clonotype itself: Germline and junction disagree at one end, which may indicate a read error. The V and J genes are TRBV4-3 and TRBJ2-7; D remains unclear. This CDR3 contains 15 residues. From germline, CDR1 is LGHNA and CDR2 YSLEER. DNA of the CDR3: TGCGCCAGCAGCCAAGGGGTTACGAGCTCCTACAAGCAGTACTTC. Its protein product is CASSQGVTSSYKQYF.

This clonotype has a count of ten or more. The chain employs TRBV4-3 and TRBJ2-7; 11 bases map to TRBD2. Germline CDR1 reads LGHNA; CDR2 reads YSLEER. The CDR3 has 16 amino acids. V lost 1 base and J lost 2; bases outside the gene matches: 4. The CDR3 nucleotides read TGCGCCAGCAGCCAAGTCACTAGCGGGAGAACCTACGAGCAGTACTTC. Translating gives CASSQVTSGRTYEQYF.

Ten or more counts support this clonotype. The rearrangement links TRBV7-8 to TRBJ1-1, with TRBD1 matching 7 bases. V was clipped by 1 base and J by 5 bases; unmatched bases: 7. Germline-derived CDR1 and CDR2 are SGHVS and FQNEAQ. The CDR3 length is 15 residues. This CDR3 is CASSLGETGWTEAFF. The CDR3 DNA reads TGTGCCAGCAGCTTAGGGGAGACAGGGTGGACTGAAGCTTTCTTT.

This clonotype has ten or more counts. The chain combines TRBV7-2 with TRBJ2-1; tentatively, D is TRBD2 (8 bases). Per the germline V gene, CDR1 is SGHTA and CDR2 is FQGNSA. The CDR3 has 14 amino acids. V lost 5 bases to trimming and J lost 15 bases, with 23 bases between them. CDR3 nucleotides: TGTGCCAGCAGCCCGGGACTAGGGGGCTCTTATCGGTTCTTC. Amino acids: CASSPGLGGSYRFF.